Below are 18 T cell receptor beta chains sequenced from a single sample in a study of Ad26.COV2.S vaccination and SARS-CoV-2 variants. The assay was immunoSEQ multiplex PCR, and TCRdb's table has in-frame clones only and misses some. The sample consists of some 370,000 clones, around 82% of them appearing once. Treatment indicated: about 20 received Ad26.COV2.S at low or high dose, single or two shots; several received placebo; per-sample allocation not given. Samples came from day 63 after the first vaccine or placebo injection. Source: peripheral blood, taken in a trial of Ad26.COV2.S vaccine versus placebo. The receptors come from a person aged 18 to 59 who received the Ad26.COV2.S COVID-19 vaccine or a placebo.

The chain has TRBV18 and TRBJ2-3, with a tentative D call TRBD1 (6 bases). V was trimmed by 3 bases and J by 1 base, leaving 20 bases between them. CDR3 length equals 18 residues. CDR1 and CDR2 (germline): KGHSH, LQKENI. This CDR3 reads CASSPWPLTGSGTDTQYF. The CDR3 DNA sequence: TGTGCCAGCTCACCTTGGCCCCTAACAGGGAGCGGCACAGATACGCAGTATTTT.

V usage is TRBV27 and J usage is TRBJ1-2, with D tentatively TRBD1 (5 bases). The CDR3 length is 13 residues. CDR1 is MNHEY and CDR2 is SMNVEV in the germline V gene (reference sequence). V was shortened by 2 bases and J by 6 bases, with 10 bases between the two germline ends. CDR3: CASSLTGGDGYTF. The DNA for the CDR3 is TGTGCCAGCAGTTTAACAGGCGGAGATGGCTACACCTTC.

This chain uses TRBV19 with TRBJ1-5; the D gene is possibly TRBD1 (6 bases). With 5 bases removed from V and 2 bases from J, the gap between germline ends came to 10 bases. This CDR3 spans 14 amino acids. In germline, CDR1 is LNHDA, CDR2 SQIVND (reference sequence). CDR3 nucleotide sequence: TGTGCCAGTAGTTACGGGGGCGGCAATCAGCCCCAGCATTTT. This sequence encodes CASSYGGGNQPQHF.

The gene calls are TRBV21-1 and TRBJ1-1; TRBD1 reflects the table's D call only, with no check against the DNA. TRBV21-1 is annotated as a pseudogene. This CDR3 has 9 amino acids. CDR3 DNA sequence: TGTGCCAGCCCTAGGGGAGCTTTCTTT. Translation gives CASPRGAFF.

This rearrangement joins TRBV3-1 (or the pseudogene TRBV3-2) to TRBJ1-2, with D hard to call. This CDR3 has 13 residues. CDR1 is LGHDT and CDR2 is YNNKEL in the germline V gene (reference sequence). V was trimmed by 3 bases and J by 4 bases, leaving 9 bases between them. The CDR3, as DNA: TGTGCCAGCAGCCACGGGGTCCTCTATGGCTACACCTTC. Translated: CASSHGVLYGYTF.

V is TRBV3-1 (or the pseudogene TRBV3-2) and J is TRBJ1-3; 9 bases match TRBD1. Germline V CDR1 and CDR2: LGHDT, YNNKEL (reference sequence). This CDR3 is 15 amino acids long. Trimming removed 4 bases from V and 4 bases from J; junction bases left unmatched: 5. CDR3 DNA sequence: TGTGCCAGCAGCCTCGGACAGGGGAGAGGAAACACCATATATTTT. Translation gives CASSLGQGRGNTIYF.

This clone was seen more than once but under ten times. This rearrangement joins TRBV3-1 (or the pseudogene TRBV3-2) to TRBJ1-3; 8 nucleotides agree with TRBD1. The CDR3 spans 16 residues. Germline V gene sequence: CDR1 LGHDT, CDR2 YNNKEL (reference sequence). Germline trimming cut 1 base from V and 3 bases from J; bases unmatched to any gene: 5. In DNA form, the CDR3 reads TGTGCCAGCAGCCAAGGCCAGGGGGCGGGTGGAAACACCATATATTTT. This encodes CASSQGQGAGGNTIYF.

The V call is TRBV24-1, the J call TRBJ1-1, with D perhaps matching TRBD1 (5 bases). Trimming left V 4 bases short and J 5 bases short, with 16 bases between. The CDR3 loop spans 15 amino acids. CDR1 is KGHDR, CDR2 SFDVKD, per germline. The chain's CDR3 is CATSDTRGARTEAFF. The DNA for the CDR3 is TGTGCCACCAGTGACACAAGAGGGGCCCGGACTGAAGCTTTCTTT.

The chain has TRBV30 and TRBJ2-7; D is perhaps TRBD1 or TRBD2 (5 bases each). Germline CDR1 reads GTSNPN; CDR2 reads SVGIG (reference sequence). There are 13 residues in the CDR3. Between the trimmed V and J ends, which lost 3 bases and 2 bases, there was a span of 11 bases. DNA for the CDR3: TGTGCCTGGAGGGGGGAGATGCCCTACGAGCAGTACTTC. As protein: CAWRGEMPYEQYF.

The chain has TRBV2 and TRBJ1-6; D unresolved. V dropped 4 bases and J dropped 10 bases, with 8 bases sitting between them. The CDR3 runs to 12 residues. CDR1 is SNHLY and CDR2 is FYNNEI in the germline V gene. The CDR3 DNA is TGTGCCAGCAGTGCGGTGGGGTCACCCCTCCACTTT. This translates into CASSAVGSPLHF.

The CDR3 loop reads CASSFRLAGIQETQYF. The CDR3 nucleotides read TGTGCCAGCAGCTTCAGACTAGCGGGGATACAAGAGACCCAGTACTTC. V and J are TRBV7-9 and TRBJ2-5; 11 bases are a match to TRBD2. Germline loops: CDR1 SEHNR, CDR2 FQNEAQ (reference sequence). The V segment lost 3 bases and the J segment 2 bases; nucleotides outside the gene matches: 5. This CDR3 has 16 amino acids.

In regard to this clone: In the same sample, other DNA sequences code for this CDR3. This rearrangement joins TRBV6-2 or TRBV6-3 to TRBJ2-5; the D is unclear. The V end lost 2 bases, the J end lost 7 bases, and 8 bases lay between the germline ends. Germline V gene sequence: CDR1 MNHEY, CDR2 SVGEGT. The CDR3 loop spans 12 amino acids. In nucleotides, the CDR3 is TGTGCCAGCAGTTACGGGGTTGGGACCCAGTACTTC. Translating gives CASSYGVGTQYF.

This clone came up a few times. The chain uses TRBV14 and TRBJ1-1; no clear D gene. Deletions cut 1 base from V and 11 bases from J, with 14 bases between. The length of the CDR3 is 13 residues. Germline loops: CDR1 SGHDN, CDR2 FVKESK. CDR3 sequence: CASSQGAVPLAFF. CDR3 bases: TGTGCCAGCAGCCAAGGCGCGGTTCCGTTGGCTTTCTTT.

The V and J genes are TRBV21-1 and TRBJ1-1; TRBD1 is the table's D call and was not checked against the DNA. TRBV21-1 is designated a pseudogene. This CDR3 is 14 amino acids long. CDR3 coding DNA: TGTGCCAGCAGCTTGGGACAGGTGAACACTGAAGCTTTCTTT. As protein: CASSLGQVNTEAFF.

The rearrangement links TRBV6-4 to TRBJ2-7; 8 bases line up with TRBD2. Germline CDR1 reads MRHNA; CDR2 reads SNTAGT. The CDR3 contains 15 residues. V lost 2 bases and J lost 4; bases outside the gene matches: 7. The CDR3 sequence: CASSDRERETYEQYF. The CDR3 region has the DNA TGTGCCAGCAGTGACCGCGAGCGGGAGACGTACGAGCAGTACTTC.

This chain uses TRBV19 with TRBJ1-2, with TRBD1 matching over 8 bases. The germline V gene encodes CDR1 LNHDA and CDR2 SQIVND (reference sequence). There are 12 residues in the CDR3. The V and J ends lost 8 bases and 7 bases, in that order; junction bases with no gene match: 6. This CDR3 reads CASADRDSGYTF. The CDR3 nucleotides are TGTGCCAGTGCGGACAGGGACAGTGGCTACACCTTC.

The chain couples TRBV12-3 or TRBV12-4 to TRBJ1-1; possibly TRBD1 for D (5 bases). V gave up 2 bases and J gave up 3 bases, with 7 bases separating them. The CDR3 is 13 amino acids. CDR3 in DNA: TGTGCCAGCAGTTTAAAGGGGCACACTGAAGCTTTCTTT. It translates to CASSLKGHTEAFF.

V is TRBV5-1 and J is TRBJ2-7, with D hard to call. V was cut by 4 bases and J by 2 bases, with 10 bases left in between. This CDR3 comprises 13 residues. From germline, CDR1 is SGHRS and CDR2 YFSETQ. The CDR3 spells CASSVLGPYEQYF. In DNA, the CDR3 is TGCGCCAGCAGCGTTCTAGGCCCCTACGAGCAGTACTTC.